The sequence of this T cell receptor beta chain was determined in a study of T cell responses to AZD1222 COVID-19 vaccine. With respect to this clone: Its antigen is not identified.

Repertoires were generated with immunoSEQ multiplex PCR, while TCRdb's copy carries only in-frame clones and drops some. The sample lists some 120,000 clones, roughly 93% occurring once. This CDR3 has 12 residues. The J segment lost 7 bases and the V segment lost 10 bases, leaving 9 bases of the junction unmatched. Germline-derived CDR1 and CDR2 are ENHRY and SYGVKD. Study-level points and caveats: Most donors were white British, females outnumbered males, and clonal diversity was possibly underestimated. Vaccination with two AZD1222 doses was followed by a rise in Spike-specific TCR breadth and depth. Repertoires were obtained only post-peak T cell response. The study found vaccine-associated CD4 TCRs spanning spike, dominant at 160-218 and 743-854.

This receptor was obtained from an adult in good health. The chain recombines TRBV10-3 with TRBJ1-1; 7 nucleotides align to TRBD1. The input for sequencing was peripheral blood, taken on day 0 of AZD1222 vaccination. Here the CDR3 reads CASTGVYGEAFF. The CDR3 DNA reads TGTGCCAGCACAGGGGTTTACGGTGAAGCTTTCTTT.